These T cell receptor beta chains were read from a single sample in a study of T cell responses to AZD1222 COVID-19 vaccine. Sequenced by immunoSEQ multiplex PCR; TCRdb stores in-frame clones only, minus some. Among 60,000 to 90,000 clones, around 87% were seen once, and the ten largest hold 15% to 20%. Sequenced material: peripheral blood, taken 28 days after the second AZD1222 dose. Receptors were obtained from an adult who received the AZD1222 COVID-19 vaccine. CDR3s include the opening cysteine and the closing phenylalanine or tryptophan. Each record gives: clone size, V gene, J gene, D gene, CDR3 DNA, CDR3 protein. A D gene is named only where the DNA matches it firmly. A row's size may be missing; if present it is once, few, many or a size class.

clone_size: NA; v_call: TRBV6-1; j_call: TRBJ2-3; d_call: NA; cdr3_nt: TGTGCCAGCAGTGACGGGACCGGAGGGGCAGATACGCAGTATTTT; cdr3_aa: CASSDGTGGADTQYF
clone_size: NA; v_call: TRBV7-6; j_call: TRBJ2-5; d_call: TRBD2; cdr3_nt: TGTGCCAGCAGCCTCAAGCGGGGGGGCCCGCAGGAGACCCAGTACTTC; cdr3_aa: CASSLKRGGPQETQYF
clone_size: NA; v_call: TRBV11-2; j_call: TRBJ2-1; d_call: NA; cdr3_nt: TGTGCCAGCAGCCTGGGATCTAGCTCCTACAATGAGCAGTTCTTC; cdr3_aa: CASSLGSSSYNEQFF
clone_size: NA; v_call: TRBV7-2; j_call: TRBJ2-5; d_call: NA; cdr3_nt: TGTGCCAGCAGCTTAATCGCATGGGGGAATCAAGAGACCCAGTACTTC; cdr3_aa: CASSLIAWGNQETQYF
clone_size: NA; v_call: TRBV5-1; j_call: TRBJ2-5; d_call: NA; cdr3_nt: TGCGCCAGCAGCCCCGGGGCGCTGAGGGCCGAAGAGACCCAGTACTTC; cdr3_aa: CASSPGALRAEETQYF
clone_size: once; v_call: TRBV5-5; j_call: TRBJ1-5; d_call: NA; cdr3_nt: TGTGCCAGCACCCTCAGCCCTAATGGGCCCCAGCATTTT; cdr3_aa: CASTLSPNGPQHF
clone_size: NA; v_call: TRBV7-2; j_call: TRBJ2-7; d_call: NA; cdr3_nt: TGTGCCAGCAGCTTGACAGCGGCCTACGAGCAGTACTTC; cdr3_aa: CASSLTAAYEQYF
clone_size: NA; v_call: TRBV2; j_call: TRBJ1-2; d_call: NA; cdr3_nt: TGTGCCAGCAGTGAACCGGGGAAGGATGGCTACACCTTC; cdr3_aa: CASSEPGKDGYTF
clone_size: NA; v_call: TRBV19; j_call: TRBJ2-7; d_call: TRBD1; cdr3_nt: TGTGCCAGTAGTACGGGGGGACAGGGGTACGAGCAGTACTTC; cdr3_aa: CASSTGGQGYEQYF
clone_size: NA; v_call: TRBV18; j_call: TRBJ2-7; d_call: NA; cdr3_nt: TGTGCCAGCTCACCGGACCAGGGGTACGAGCAGTACTTC; cdr3_aa: CASSPDQGYEQYF
clone_size: NA; v_call: TRBV4-3; j_call: TRBJ1-1; d_call: NA; cdr3_nt: TGCGCCAGCAGCCAAGTGGCAGGGCATAAAGCTTTCTTT; cdr3_aa: CASSQVAGHKAFF
clone_size: NA; v_call: TRBV7-8; j_call: TRBJ1-1; d_call: NA; cdr3_nt: TGTGCCAGCAGCTTAGAAGCTGCTGAAGCTTTCTTT; cdr3_aa: CASSLEAAEAFF
clone_size: NA; v_call: TRBV6-5; j_call: TRBJ1-3; d_call: NA; cdr3_nt: TGTGCCAGCTCCAAGGAGAACAGGGTAGCAAACACCATATATTTT; cdr3_aa: CASSKENRVANTIYF
clone_size: NA; v_call: TRBV28; j_call: TRBJ1-5; d_call: NA; cdr3_nt: TGTGCCAGTGGGCTGGGGGCGCAAGGCGGTCAGCCCCAGCATTTT; cdr3_aa: CASGLGAQGGQPQHF
clone_size: once; v_call: TRBV14; j_call: TRBJ2-7; d_call: TRBD1; cdr3_nt: TGTGCCAGCAGCTTAACCGGGACAGGGGGCAGCTACGAGCAGTACTTC; cdr3_aa: CASSLTGTGGSYEQYF
clone_size: NA; v_call: TRBV7-2; j_call: TRBJ1-2; d_call: NA; cdr3_nt: TGTGCCAGCAGCCCGACAACGGGGGGCAATTATGGCTACACCTTC; cdr3_aa: CASSPTTGGNYGYTF
clone_size: NA; v_call: TRBV30; j_call: TRBJ1-1; d_call: NA; cdr3_nt: TGTGCCTGGACCGACACGAGGGCTTTCTTT; cdr3_aa: CAWTDTRAFF
clone_size: NA; v_call: TRBV19; j_call: TRBJ2-1; d_call: TRBD1; cdr3_nt: TGTGCCAGTTCCCGAACAGGGGTCAATGAGCAGTTCTTC; cdr3_aa: CASSRTGVNEQFF
clone_size: NA; v_call: TRBV7-3; j_call: TRBJ2-3; d_call: NA; cdr3_nt: TGTGCCAGCAGCTTAACCCGTAGCACAGATACGCAGTATTTT; cdr3_aa: CASSLTRSTDTQYF
clone_size: NA; v_call: TRBV10-3; j_call: TRBJ1-5; d_call: TRBD1; cdr3_nt: TGTGCCATCAGTGAAGGGGACAGGGGGCAGCCCCAGCATTTT; cdr3_aa: CAISEGDRGQPQHF
clone_size: NA; v_call: TRBV7-2; j_call: TRBJ1-2; d_call: NA; cdr3_nt: TGTGCCAGCAGCTTAGCCGGGGATGGCTACACCTTC; cdr3_aa: CASSLAGDGYTF
clone_size: once; v_call: TRBV27; j_call: TRBJ2-1; d_call: TRBD2; cdr3_nt: TGTGCCAGCAGTAGAACTAGCGTCCCAATCCCCTACAATGAGCAGTTCTTC; cdr3_aa: CASSRTSVPIPYNEQFF
clone_size: few; v_call: TRBV29-1; j_call: TRBJ2-3; d_call: TRBD1; cdr3_nt: TGCAGCGTTGAAGATCTCGTGACAGGGGGCGCAGATACGCAGTATTTT; cdr3_aa: CSVEDLVTGGADTQYF
clone_size: NA; v_call: TRBV7-8; j_call: TRBJ1-1; d_call: TRBD1; cdr3_nt: TGTGCCAGCCTCCCCCCGACAGGGATTGACACTGAAGCTTTCTTT; cdr3_aa: CASLPPTGIDTEAFF
clone_size: NA; v_call: TRBV9; j_call: TRBJ1-2; d_call: TRBD1; cdr3_nt: TGTGCCAGCAGCTTACCGGGACAGACAAACTATGGCTACACCTTC; cdr3_aa: CASSLPGQTNYGYTF
clone_size: NA; v_call: TRBV30; j_call: TRBJ1-5; d_call: TRBD1; cdr3_nt: TGTGCCTGGAGTGTAGGGACAGGGCCGCCCCAGCATTTT; cdr3_aa: CAWSVGTGPPQHF
clone_size: NA; v_call: TRBV6-1; j_call: TRBJ1-6; d_call: TRBD1; cdr3_nt: TGTGCCAGCAGTGCCCAACCCGGACAGGGGTCTGCCATAGGGAATTCACCCCTCCACTTT; cdr3_aa: CASSAQPGQGSAIGNSPLHF
clone_size: NA; v_call: TRBV6-5; j_call: TRBJ1-2; d_call: NA; cdr3_nt: TGTGCCAGCAGTCTGGGGGGGGATTGGGAGGGCTACACCTTC; cdr3_aa: CASSLGGDWEGYTF
clone_size: NA; v_call: TRBV19; j_call: TRBJ1-1; d_call: NA; cdr3_nt: TGTGCCAGTAGTATTGGGAGGTCCACTGAAGCTTTCTTT; cdr3_aa: CASSIGRSTEAFF
clone_size: NA; v_call: TRBV6-4; j_call: TRBJ1-1; d_call: TRBD1; cdr3_nt: TGTGCCAGCAGTCCAAACAGGGGGCCGGGGAACACTGAAGCTTTCTTT; cdr3_aa: CASSPNRGPGNTEAFF
clone_size: NA; v_call: TRBV27; j_call: TRBJ1-1; d_call: NA; cdr3_nt: TGTGCCAGCAAAAGGCAGGGTCAAATAATAATGAACACTGAAGCTTTCTTT; cdr3_aa: CASKRQGQIIMNTEAFF
clone_size: NA; v_call: TRBV10-1; j_call: TRBJ2-1; d_call: NA; cdr3_nt: TGCGCCAGCAAGAGTCGGCAGATTCCCTACAATGAGCAGTTCTTC; cdr3_aa: CASKSRQIPYNEQFF
clone_size: NA; v_call: TRBV21-1; j_call: TRBJ1-1; d_call: NA; cdr3_nt: TGTGCCAGCAGCCCGCGAGGGGGGGGTAGGGGAGCTTTCTTT; cdr3_aa: CASSPRGGGRGAFF
clone_size: NA; v_call: TRBV19; j_call: TRBJ1-6; d_call: TRBD1; cdr3_nt: TGTGCCAGTAGCGACAGGGCGGGGTCACCCCTCCACTTT; cdr3_aa: CASSDRAGSPLHF
clone_size: NA; v_call: TRBV18; j_call: TRBJ2-3; d_call: NA; cdr3_nt: TGTGCCAGCTCACCATATGACACAGATACGCAGTATTTT; cdr3_aa: CASSPYDTDTQYF